The clone carrying this TCR beta chain was counted many times. Via MiXCR, TCRdb re-called the 5' RACE reads, giving one row per CDR3 protein. The sample yields approximately 690,000 distinct CDR3 sequences, 6% to 6.5% seen once. The V end lost 2 bases, the J end lost 11 bases, and 18 bases lay between the germline ends. Germline V gives CDR1 MDHEN, CDR2 SYDVKM. The CDR3 runs to 15 residues. These data originate in a study of identical twins. The TCR was taken from a man aged 18 to 30 in good health. The sample consisted of naive T cells sorted from blood. The chain couples TRBV28 to TRBJ1-4; D gene ambiguous. The CDR3 is CASSLLGASSEKLFF. The CDR3 DNA reads TGTGCCAGCAGTTTACTCGGAGCCAGTAGTGAGAAACTGTTTTTT.